What follows are 6 T cell receptor beta chains derived from one specimen sequenced in a study of T cells in Graves' hyperthyroidism and ophthalmopathy. The TCR beta CDR3 regions underwent amplification using RNA transcripts as the source. With the HTBI primer set, the TCR CDR3 went through a first round of RT-PCR. TCRdb re-derived calls from the multiplex PCR reads in MiXCR, one entry per CDR3 protein. The sample has 550,000 to 700,000 distinct CDR3 sequences; about 14% are singletons. The sequencing input was blood. These TCRs come from a woman between 35 and 50 years old with Graves' ophthalmopathy.

This clonotype was seen a handful of times. V usage is TRBV12-3 or TRBV12-4 and J usage is TRBJ1-2, with D perhaps TRBD1 (5 bases). Trimming took off 5 bases at V and 4 bases at J, with 14 bases between the two ends. The CDR3 totals 14 residues. CDR3 coding DNA: TGTGCCAGCAGTGAGGACAACTACTCCTATGGCTACACCTTC. Translating gives CASSEDNYSYGYTF.

This chain connects TRBV2 to TRBJ1-5; TRBD1 might be the D (6 bases). V was cut by 6 bases and J by 2 bases, with 14 bases left in between. The germline CDR1 and CDR2 sequences are SNHLY and FYNNEI. The CDR3 has 15 residues. CDR3 sequence (DNA): TGTGCCAGCAGGCCCGGGGGCGGAGGCAATCAGCCCCAGCATTTT. Amino acids: CASRPGGGGNQPQHF.

J is TRBJ2-7 and V is TRBV7-2; D not resolved. Germline V gene lookup returns CDR1 SGHTA and CDR2 FQGNSA. The CDR3 totals 14 residues. Trimming took 5 bases from V and 0 from J, leaving 11 bases between them. The CDR3: CASSTDRNSYEQYF. The CDR3 DNA reads TGTGCCAGCAGCACGGACCGAAACTCCTACGAGCAGTACTTC.

This clonotype turned up a few times. The chain uses TRBV6-1 and TRBJ1-4; D gene uncertain. This CDR3 is 14 amino acids long. V lost 2 bases and J 6 bases, leaving 10 bases between the germline ends. The germline V gene encodes CDR1 MNHNS and CDR2 SASEGT. CDR3 region: CASSELGDHEKLFF. For the CDR3, the DNA is TGTGCCAGCAGTGAACTTGGAGACCATGAAAAACTGTTTTTT.

This clonotype was observed at least ten times. This rearrangement joins TRBV28 to TRBJ1-1, with 7 bases identical to TRBD1. CDR3 size: 20 residues. V trimming: 1 base; J trimming: 0 bases; junction bases outside the gene matches: 17. CDR1 and CDR2 (germline): MDHEN, SYDVKM. The CDR3 nucleotides read TGTGCCAGCAGTTTATTGAAGGGGGCGACCTCTTATTATGTGAACACTGAAGCTTTCTTT. Residues: CASSLLKGATSYYVNTEAFF.

This chain joins TRBV10-1 and TRBJ2-5, with D possibly matching TRBD1 (6 bases). Germline-derived CDR1 and CDR2 are WNHNN and SYGVQD (reference sequence). This CDR3 spans 15 amino acids. V gave up 1 base and J gave up 1 base, with 10 bases separating them. Here the CDR3 reads CASSEYGQTQETQYF. The CDR3 DNA reads as TGCGCCAGCAGTGAGTACGGACAGACCCAAGAGACCCAGTACTTC.